This T cell receptor beta chain was documented in a study of blood T cell repertoires in COVID-19. Study-wide background: Specimens from acute and convalescent COVID-19 originated in the United States, Italy and Spain.

Per the original data handling: Amplification from reference gene primers served as the basis for estimated nucleated cell counts. Clones were sequenced by immunoSEQ multiplex PCR, and TCRdb holds only the in-frame ones, with some missing. V, J and clone size derive from that table, while D and trimming were established from the DNA sequence. The sample includes roughly 150,000 clones, 80% of them seen just once. The CDR3 spans 16 residues. V shed 7 bases and J shed 5 bases, with 24 bases lying between them. Looked up from germline, CDR1 is MNHEY and CDR2 is SVGEGT. The receptor was derived from a man aged 55-75 years with acute or convalescent COVID-19. The chain recombines TRBV6-2 or TRBV6-3 with TRBJ2-7; a weak D match, TRBD1 (6 bases). Sequences were obtained from peripheral blood. The CDR3, as DNA: TGTGCCAGCACCCCACTCGGGATGGGGGCCCCTAACGAGCAGTACTTC. Protein sequence: CASTPLGMGAPNEQYF.